This T cell receptor beta chain was sequenced in a study of OX40 agonist ivuxolimab in advanced cancers. Across the study: In this trial design, patients received ivuxolimab intravenously at 0.01 to 10 mg/kg every 2 weeks. Patients assigned to dose escalation were diagnosed with hepatocellular carcinoma, melanoma, renal cell or head and neck cancer.

This clone has more than one count but fewer than ten. Germline lookup yields CDR1 DFQATT and CDR2 SNEGSKA (reference sequence). J was trimmed by 6 bases and V by 5 bases; bases with no gene match: 3. The CDR3 has 11 residues. Systemic immunosuppression or autoimmune disease history was grounds to exclude patients. Drawing of blood for sampling happened at baseline, at cycle 4 day 1, and at cycle 7 day 1. Method: immunoSEQ multiplex PCR; TCRdb's copy keeps in-frame clones and lacks some. Altogether about 76,000 clones are present, 89% being singletons, with the ten largest covering under 0.25%. The source is an adult with an advanced solid tumor such as melanoma, head and neck, liver or kidney cancer. V is TRBV20-1 and J is TRBJ1-1; 7 bases line up with TRBD1. The sequences come from CD4+ or CD8+ T cells sorted from blood, collected in a trial of the OX40 agonist ivuxolimab. CDR3 sequence reads: CSALGQAEAFF. CDR3 in DNA: TGCAGTGCTCTAGGACAGGCTGAAGCTTTCTTT.